This TCR beta chain was identified in a study of prognosis after radiotherapy for stage I lung cancer. This clonotype came up many times. Per the germline V gene, CDR1 is SGHNT and CDR2 is YENEEA. The CDR3 extends over 15 amino acids. V lost 1 base and J lost 2, with 12 bases in between. Two rounds of multiplex PCR amplified TCR beta CDR3 from genomic DNA. First-round PCR, the initial amplification, used primers specific to each TRBV and TRBJ gene. Using its own MiXCR run on the multiplex PCR reads, TCRdb lists one record per CDR3 protein. The data contain just over 30,000 distinct CDR3 sequences, approximately 30% of them singletons.

The rearrangement joins TRBV11-3 to TRBJ2-7, with unresolved D. The specimen comprised PBMCs, sampled before or after stereotactic body radiation therapy (not recorded which). This sequence was found in a donor aged 50 or older with non-small cell lung cancer. CDR3 bases: TGTGCCAGCAGCTTAGCTTTCGGGCCTCCCTACGAGCAGTACTTC. This translates into CASSLAFGPPYEQYF.